The 10 T cell receptor beta chains presented below share a single source sample, sequenced in a study of blood T cell repertoires in COVID-19. Produced via immunoSEQ multiplex PCR; TCRdb's table is partial and in-frame only. The data show 250,000 to 300,000 clones, approximately 85% seen once. Sequencing was carried out using PBMCs or T cells enriched from blood (not recorded which). The receptors were gathered from a woman aged 50 to 65 who had recovered from COVID-19.

The chain links TRBV6-5 to TRBJ2-7; 10 nucleotides align to TRBD1. Germline V gene sequence: CDR1 MNHEY, CDR2 SVGAGI. V shed 6 bases and J 4 bases; nucleotides not matched to a gene: 3. The CDR3 is 13 amino acids. Here the CDR3 reads CASRTGGRYEQYF. The DNA of the CDR3 is TGTGCCAGCAGGACAGGGGGCAGGTACGAGCAGTACTTC.

The chain joins TRBV28 to TRBJ2-3; D gene unclear. This CDR3 comprises 16 residues. Between the trimmed V and J ends, which lost 3 bases and 0 bases, there was a span of 13 bases. Germline loops: CDR1 MDHEN, CDR2 SYDVKM. CDR3 bases: TGTGCCAGCAGTTTTATTGGTACGGGTAGCACAGATACGCAGTATTTT. It yields the protein CASSFIGTGSTDTQYF.

The chain joins TRBV14 to TRBJ2-7; D is possibly TRBD1 (5 bases). The CDR3 consists of 15 residues. Per the germline V gene, CDR1 is SGHDN and CDR2 is FVKESK. V shed 0 bases and J shed 2 bases, with 11 bases lying between them. The CDR3 DNA reads as TGTGCCAGCAGCCAAGATAAGGCAGGGACCTACGAGCAGTACTTC. This codes for CASSQDKAGTYEQYF.

V is TRBV4-1 and J is TRBJ1-3; possible D gene TRBD1, 6 bases. Deletions cut 0 bases from V and 7 bases from J, with 13 bases between. This CDR3 is 15 amino acids long. The germline CDR1 and CDR2 sequences are MGHRA and YSYEKL. CDR3 loop: CASSQEGGGLNTIYF. For the CDR3, the DNA is TGCGCCAGCAGCCAAGAGGGGGGGGGCCTTAACACCATATATTTT.

V gene TRBV5-4 combines with J gene TRBJ1-2; TRBD1 matches 8 bases. The CDR3 is 14 amino acids. Germline trimming cut 3 bases from V and 5 bases from J; bases unmatched to any gene: 6. Looked up from germline, CDR1 is SGHNT and CDR2 is YYREEE (reference sequence). The CDR3 reads CASSSGQDGYGYTF. DNA of the CDR3: TGTGCCAGCAGCTCGGGACAGGACGGATATGGCTACACCTTC.

The chain employs TRBV28 and TRBJ1-3, with D uncertain. V was trimmed by 3 bases and J by 0 bases, leaving 6 bases between them. CDR1 is MDHEN and CDR2 is SYDVKM in the germline V gene. The CDR3 is 14 amino acids. CDR3 loop: CASSLSHSGNTIYF. In nucleotides, the CDR3 is TGTGCCAGCAGTTTGAGTCACTCTGGAAACACCATATATTTT.

This rearrangement joins TRBV18 to TRBJ2-5; 7 bases agree with TRBD1. V dropped 4 bases and J dropped 1; count of bases not matched to a gene: 3. CDR1 and CDR2 from the germline V gene are KGHSH and LQKENI. This CDR3 region has 14 residues. This chain's CDR3 is CASSLGQVQETQYF. CDR3 DNA sequence: TGTGCCAGCTCACTAGGACAGGTCCAAGAGACCCAGTACTTC.

The CDR3: CASTRDTNTEAFF. As DNA, the CDR3 is TGTGCCAGCACACGGGATACTAACACTGAAGCTTTCTTT. The genes are TRBV2 and TRBJ1-1; no reliable D call. Trimming took off 7 bases at V and 2 bases at J, with 11 bases between the two ends. Germline CDR1 is SNHLY and CDR2 is FYNNEI. The CDR3 is 13 residues long. Full variable domain (outside the CDR3, taken from reference TRBV2 and TRBJ1-1): EPEVTQTPSHQVTQMGQEVILRCVPISNHLYFYWYRQILGQKVEFLVSFYNNEISEKSEIFDDQFSVERPDGSNFTLKIRSTKLEDSAMYFCASTRDTNTEAFFGQGTRLTVV.

This chain links TRBV4-2 with TRBJ2-2, with TRBD2 identical over 11 bases. Germline trimming cut 0 bases from V and 2 bases from J; bases unmatched to any gene: 8. Germline-derived CDR1 and CDR2 are LGHNA and YNFKEQ. CDR3 length equals 19 residues. CDR3 DNA: TGTGCCAGCAGCCAAGATAGGTCGGGACTAGCGGTTAACACCGGGGAGCTGTTTTTT. Its translation is CASSQDRSGLAVNTGELFF.

The chain joins TRBV3-1 (or the pseudogene TRBV3-2) to TRBJ2-7, with TRBD2 matching 8 bases. The germline gives CDR1 LGHDT, CDR2 YNNKEL (reference sequence). This CDR3 is built from 16 residues. V shed 4 bases, J shed 0 bases, and the junction held 8 bases outside the gene matches. As DNA, the CDR3 is TGTGCCAGCAGCCCGGTTAGCGGGGCCAACTCCTACGAGCAGTACTTC. Protein sequence: CASSPVSGANSYEQYF.